A single sample is the source of the 22 T cell receptor beta chains below, sequenced in a study of shared clonotypes between healthy human individuals. TCRdb keeps only in-frame clones here, not all; method: immunoSEQ multiplex PCR. The table records under 1,100,000 clones, approximately 70% of them present only once. Sequenced sample: memory CD4+ T cells sorted from blood. Subset noted: CD45RA-negative fraction. These receptor sequences come from a man younger than 30 in good health.

About this clone: Within the sample, other DNA sequences also encode this same CDR3. CDR3 nucleotides: TGTGCCAGCAGCTCGCAGGGGGCAGGCGAAAAACTGTTTTTT. As protein: CASSSQGAGEKLFF. J is TRBJ1-4 and V is TRBV7-9; 8 bases line up with TRBD1. Germline V gene data show CDR1 as SEHNR and CDR2 as FQNEAQ (reference sequence). The CDR3 totals 14 residues. V lost 4 bases, J lost 8 bases, and 6 bases stayed unmatched.

In regard to this clone: Within the sample, other DNA sequences also encode this same CDR3. The genes are TRBV4-2 and TRBJ2-1; a possible D gene is TRBD1 (6 bases). In germline, CDR1 is LGHNA, CDR2 YNFKEQ. CDR3 length: 16 residues. V was pared by 0 bases and J by 0 bases, with 9 bases between. DNA of the CDR3: TGTGCCAGCAGCCAAGAAGGGGGAAGCTCCTACAATGAGCAGTTCTTC. Its protein is CASSQEGGSSYNEQFF.

V gene TRBV28 combines with J gene TRBJ2-5; D call uncertain. V was pared by 1 base and J by 2 bases, with 17 bases between. The CDR3 has 17 residues. Germline V gene lookup returns CDR1 MDHEN and CDR2 SYDVKM. The CDR3, as DNA: TGTGCCAGCAGTTTATTGAGTGGTTTGGGCATGCAAGAGACCCAGTACTTC. It translates to CASSLLSGLGMQETQYF.

The chain couples TRBV7-2 to TRBJ2-5, with TRBD2 identical over 11 bases. Germline CDR1 is SGHTA and CDR2 is FQGNSA. V lost 4 bases and J lost 0; bases outside the gene matches: 7. This CDR3 has 17 residues. The CDR3 DNA is TGTGCCAGCAGCTACCGAGGGACTAGCGGTCACCAAGAGACCCAGTACTTC. As protein: CASSYRGTSGHQETQYF.

The genes are TRBV19 and TRBJ2-1, with TRBD1 as a possible D gene (5 bases). The CDR3 is made up of 15 amino acids. V gave up 5 bases and J gave up 4 bases, with 15 bases separating them. In germline, CDR1 is LNHDA, CDR2 SQIVND (reference sequence). In DNA form, the CDR3 reads TGTGCCAGTAGTCATCGACAGAATACTTACAATGAGCAGTTCTTC. It yields the protein CASSHRQNTYNEQFF. Full variable domain (rest looked up from reference TRBV19 and TRBJ2-1): DGGITQSPKYLFRKEGQNVTLSCEQNLNHDAMYWYRQDPGQGLRLIYYSQIVNDFQKGDIAEGYSVSREKKESFPLTVTSAQKNPTAFYLCASSHRQNTYNEQFFGPGTRLTVL.

CDR3 DNA sequence: TGTGCCAGTAGTATTCCTAGCGGGTACGCCAAAAACATTCAGTACTTC. It encodes CASSIPSGYAKNIQYF. J is TRBJ2-4 and V is TRBV19; TRBD2 matches at 8 bases. Germline assignment: CDR1 LNHDA and CDR2 SQIVND (reference sequence). The CDR3 runs 16 residues. V was clipped by 3 bases and J by 1 base; unmatched bases: 5.

This clone has a handful of counts. V and J are TRBV19 and TRBJ2-2; tentative D call: TRBD1 (6 bases). The CDR3 has 15 residues. Germline V gene data show CDR1 as LNHDA and CDR2 as SQIVND (reference sequence). V lost 5 bases and J 3 bases, leaving 13 bases between the germline ends. As DNA, the CDR3 is TGTGCCAGTAGTCCAGGGGCGTGGGACACCGGGGAGCTGTTTTTT. Translating it yields CASSPGAWDTGELFF.

The chain couples TRBV4-2 to TRBJ2-7; D gene uncertain. This CDR3 spans 14 amino acids. The ends were cut back, 2 bases at V and 6 bases at J, with 14 bases in the middle. CDR1 LGHNA and CDR2 YNFKEQ come from the germline V gene. The CDR3 DNA reads as TGTGCCAGCAGCCAATCGGATAGTCGTCTCGAGCAGTACTTC. It specifies CASSQSDSRLEQYF.

Notes on this clone: The same CDR3 arises from other DNA sequences in this sample as well. This chain uses TRBV5-1 with TRBJ2-1; 8 positions match TRBD2. Germline V gene data show CDR1 as SGHRS and CDR2 as YFSETQ. CDR3 length equals 15 residues. V was pared by 2 bases and J by 3 bases, with 4 bases of the junction left unmatched. As DNA, the CDR3 is TGCGCCAGCAGCTTAGCCGGGACTAGCTACAATGAGCAGTTCTTC. It specifies CASSLAGTSYNEQFF.

V gene TRBV19 combines with J gene TRBJ2-1; weak D call: TRBD2 (6 bases). The V gene's germline CDR1 is LNHDA and CDR2 SQIVND (reference sequence). V was shortened by 2 bases and J by 9 bases, with 14 bases between the two germline ends. The CDR3 extends over 14 amino acids. The CDR3 is CASSITVGTVEQFF. Here the CDR3 DNA reads TGTGCCAGTAGTATAACCGTTGGGACTGTTGAGCAGTTCTTC.

The table lists this clone with a few counts. V gene TRBV2 combines with J gene TRBJ1-1; weak D call: TRBD1 (6 bases). There are 16 residues in the CDR3. Trimming pared 5 bases from V and 2 bases from J, leaving 18 bases between. Per the germline V gene, CDR1 is SNHLY and CDR2 is FYNNEI. The CDR3 is CASSYPLTGVNTEAFF. CDR3 DNA sequence: TGTGCCAGCAGTTACCCCTTGACAGGCGTAAACACTGAAGCTTTCTTT. The full variable domain, with the rest looked up from reference TRBV2 and TRBJ1-1, is EPEVTQTPSHQVTQMGQEVILRCVPISNHLYFYWYRQILGQKVEFLVSFYNNEISEKSEIFDDQFSVERPDGSNFTLKIRSTKLEDSAMYFCASSYPLTGVNTEAFFGQGTRLTVV.

The chain links TRBV4-3 to TRBJ2-1; 8 nucleotides line up with TRBD2. Germline V gene data show CDR1 as LGHNA and CDR2 as YSLEER. V gave up 0 bases and J gave up 3 bases; unmatched junction bases: 1. CDR3 length: 15 residues. The DNA for the CDR3 is TGCGCCAGCAGCCAAGACGGGACTAGCTACAATGAGCAGTTCTTC. This gives the protein CASSQDGTSYNEQFF.

The chain joins TRBV29-1 to TRBJ1-1; D is possibly TRBD1 (6 bases). CDR3 length equals 14 residues. V dropped 7 bases and J dropped 2 bases, with 17 bases sitting between them. Looked up from germline, CDR1 is SQVTM and CDR2 is ANQGSEA. CDR3 in DNA: TGCAGCGCTAAACTTGGGGGGCTCAACACTGAAGCTTTCTTT. Translation: CSAKLGGLNTEAFF.

This rearrangement joins TRBV5-4 to TRBJ2-7; D may be TRBD2 (7 bases). The V and J ends lost 2 bases and 2 bases respectively, with 11 bases between them. In germline, CDR1 is SGHNT, CDR2 YYREEE (reference sequence). There are 14 residues in the CDR3. The CDR3 reads CASSFGGLTYEQYF. CDR3 bases: TGTGCCAGCAGCTTCGGGGGGCTAACCTACGAGCAGTACTTC.

In DNA form, the CDR3 reads TGTGCCAGCTCACTCATTACAGGGACCGGGGAGCTGTTTTTT. Translation: CASSLITGTGELFF. The rearrangement joins TRBV18 to TRBJ2-2, with D possibly being TRBD1 (6 bases). From germline, CDR1 is KGHSH and CDR2 LQKENI. Between the trimmed V and J ends, which lost 4 bases and 5 bases, there was a span of 11 bases. This CDR3 has 14 residues.

The chain employs TRBV7-2 and TRBJ1-1; TRBD1 agrees at 9 bases. Germline loops: CDR1 SGHTA, CDR2 FQGNSA. This CDR3 comprises 16 residues. Trimming removed 2 bases from V and 6 bases from J; junction bases left unmatched: 10. CDR3 in amino acids: CASSLTGGLSVAEAFF. The CDR3 nucleotides read TGTGCCAGCAGCTTAACAGGGGGCTTAAGTGTAGCTGAAGCTTTCTTT.

This clone was seen only a few times. The chain recombines TRBV5-1 with TRBJ1-1; TRBD1 aligns across 7 bases. Germline assignment: CDR1 SGHRS and CDR2 YFSETQ. The CDR3 consists of 16 residues. V gave up 4 bases and J gave up 2 bases; unmatched junction bases: 11. Written as DNA, the CDR3 is TGCGCCAGCAGCCTGATGCCCCAGGGGGTTAACACTGAAGCTTTCTTT. Protein: CASSLMPQGVNTEAFF.

The chain links TRBV6-1 to TRBJ2-3; 9 bases are shared with TRBD1. The CDR3 is 14 residues long. Germline values: CDR1 MNHNS, CDR2 SASEGT. With V trimmed by 5 bases and J by 6 bases, 6 bases remained unmatched. Here the CDR3 reads CASSQTGGRDTQYF. In DNA, the CDR3 is TGTGCCAGCAGTCAAACAGGGGGCCGGGATACGCAGTATTTT.

V and J are TRBV5-7 and TRBJ2-1; D is uncertain. TRBV5-7 falls under the ORF class, with uncertain function. V lost 4 bases, J lost 0 bases, and 14 bases lay in between. The CDR3 contains 16 residues. In nucleotides, the CDR3 is TGTGCCAGCAGCACTGGGTTACCAAGCTCCTACAATGAGCAGTTCTTC. Protein: CASSTGLPSSYNEQFF.

The V gene is TRBV11-2, the J gene TRBJ2-7; TRBD1 matches at 8 bases. This CDR3 spans 14 amino acids. With V trimmed by 10 bases and J by 7 bases, 15 bases remained unmatched. The germline CDR1 and CDR2 sequences are SGHAT and FQNNGV. This CDR3 reads CATRTGINSGEQYF. In DNA form, the CDR3 reads TGTGCCACCCGGACAGGGATTAATTCGGGGGAGCAGTACTTC.

The chain links TRBV18 to TRBJ2-7; tentative D call: TRBD1 (6 bases). Germline-derived CDR1 and CDR2 are KGHSH and LQKENI. Trimming cost V 2 bases and J 3 bases, with 11 bases left between them. The CDR3 contains 14 residues. CDR3: CASSPLNRVYEQYF. For the CDR3, the DNA is TGTGCCAGCTCACCATTGAACAGGGTCTACGAGCAGTACTTC.

This clone was found many times. J is TRBJ1-5 and V is TRBV18; TRBD1 agrees at 8 bases. This CDR3 is built from 15 residues. The germline V gene has CDR1 KGHSH and CDR2 LQKENI. V lost 2 bases to trimming and J lost 6 bases; unmatched junction nucleotides: 6. The CDR3 here is CASSPGAGGGQPQHF. CDR3 nucleotide sequence: TGTGCCAGCTCACCAGGAGCAGGGGGCGGTCAGCCCCAGCATTTT. The whole variable domain, filled in from reference TRBV18 and TRBJ1-5, reads NAGVMQNPRHLVRRRGQEARLRCSPMKGHSHVYWYRQLPEEGLKFMVYLQKENIIDESGMPKERFSAEFPKEGPSILRIQQVVRGDSAAYFCASSPGAGGGQPQHFGDGTRLSIL.